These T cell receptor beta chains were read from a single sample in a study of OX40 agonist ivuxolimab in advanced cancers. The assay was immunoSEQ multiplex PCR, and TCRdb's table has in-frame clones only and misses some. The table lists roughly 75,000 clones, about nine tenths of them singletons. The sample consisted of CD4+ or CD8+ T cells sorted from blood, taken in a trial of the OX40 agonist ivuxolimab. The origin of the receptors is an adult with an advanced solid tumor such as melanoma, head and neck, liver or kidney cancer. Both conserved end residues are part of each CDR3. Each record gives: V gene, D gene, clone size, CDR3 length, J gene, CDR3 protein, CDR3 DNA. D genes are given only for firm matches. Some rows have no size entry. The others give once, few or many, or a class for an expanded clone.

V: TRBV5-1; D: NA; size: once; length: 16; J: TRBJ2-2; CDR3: CASSSPRVARRGELFF; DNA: TGCGCCAGCAGCTCGCCTCGAGTAGCGAGACGCGGGGAGCTGTTTTTT
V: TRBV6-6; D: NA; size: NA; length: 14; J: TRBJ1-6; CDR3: CASSYGQGGTPLHF; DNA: TGTGCCAGCAGTTACGGCCAGGGTGGCACTCCCCTCCACTTT
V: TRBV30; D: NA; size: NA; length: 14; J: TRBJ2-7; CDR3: CAWSGFLGAYEQYF; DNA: TGTGCCTGGAGTGGGTTCCTCGGGGCCTACGAGCAGTACTTC
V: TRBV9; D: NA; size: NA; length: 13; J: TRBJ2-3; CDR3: CASSVKRDSMQYF; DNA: TGTGCCAGCAGCGTTAAACGGGACTCGATGCAGTATTTT
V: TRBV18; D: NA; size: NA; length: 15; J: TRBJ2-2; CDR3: CASSPRAGRTGELFF; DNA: TGTGCCAGCTCACCACGGGCAGGGAGAACCGGGGAGCTGTTTTTT
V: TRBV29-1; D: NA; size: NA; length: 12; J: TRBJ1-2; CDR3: CSVTQGSFGYTF; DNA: TGCAGCGTTACGCAGGGTAGCTTTGGCTACACCTTC
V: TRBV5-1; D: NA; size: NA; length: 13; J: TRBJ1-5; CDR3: CASSLTSNQPQHF; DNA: TGCGCCAGCAGCCTAACCTCCAATCAGCCCCAGCATTTT
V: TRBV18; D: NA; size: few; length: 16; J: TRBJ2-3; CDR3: CASSPPTGRRGDTQYF; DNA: TGTGCCAGCTCACCACCCACCGGGAGGAGGGGGGATACGCAGTATTTT
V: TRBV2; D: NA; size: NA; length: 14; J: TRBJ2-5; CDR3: CASSVQGVEETQYF; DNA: TGTGCCAGCAGTGTTCAAGGGGTTGAAGAGACCCAGTACTTC
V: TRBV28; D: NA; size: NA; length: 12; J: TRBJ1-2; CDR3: CASSLTIRGYTF; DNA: TGTGCCAGCAGTTTAACTATAAGGGGCTACACCTTC
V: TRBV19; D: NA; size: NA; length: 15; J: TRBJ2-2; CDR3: CASSKAAPTTGELFF; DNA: TGTGCCAGTAGTAAAGCGGCGCCTACCACCGGGGAGCTGTTTTTT
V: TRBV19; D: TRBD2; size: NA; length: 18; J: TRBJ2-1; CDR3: CASSLRTDRTSGYNEQFF; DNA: TGTGCCAGTAGTCTTCGGACAGATAGGACTAGCGGTTACAATGAGCAGTTCTTC
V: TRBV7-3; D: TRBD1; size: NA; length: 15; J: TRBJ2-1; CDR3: CASRLDRGTYNEQFF; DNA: TGTGCCAGCAGACTCGACAGGGGAACCTACAATGAGCAGTTCTTC
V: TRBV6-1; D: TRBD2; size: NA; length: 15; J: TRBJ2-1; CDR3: CASRATSGALNEQFF; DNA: TGTGCCAGCAGGGCGACTAGCGGGGCCCTGAATGAGCAGTTCTTC
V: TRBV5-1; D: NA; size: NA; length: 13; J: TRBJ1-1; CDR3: CASSLAENTEAFF; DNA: TGCGCCAGCAGCTTGGCGGAGAACACTGAAGCTTTCTTT
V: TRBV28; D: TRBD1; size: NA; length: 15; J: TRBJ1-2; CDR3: CASSPRGQAVYGYTF; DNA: TGTGCCAGCAGTCCCCGTGGACAGGCGGTCTATGGCTACACCTTC
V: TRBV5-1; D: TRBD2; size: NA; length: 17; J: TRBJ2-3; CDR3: CASSRGGLADPTDTQYF; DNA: TGCGCCAGCAGCCGGGGGGGACTAGCGGATCCCACAGATACGCAGTATTTT
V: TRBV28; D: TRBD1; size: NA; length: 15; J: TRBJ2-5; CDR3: CASSLAGQGEETQYF; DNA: TGTGCCAGCAGTTTAGCAGGGCAGGGGGAAGAGACCCAGTACTTC
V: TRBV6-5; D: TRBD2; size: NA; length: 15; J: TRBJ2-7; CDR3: CASSYSGLALYEQYF; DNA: TGTGCCAGCAGTTACTCAGGACTAGCGTTGTACGAGCAGTACTTC
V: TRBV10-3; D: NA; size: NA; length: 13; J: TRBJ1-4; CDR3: CAIKGTPAEKLFF; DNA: TGTGCCATCAAGGGTACGCCAGCTGAAAAACTGTTTTTT
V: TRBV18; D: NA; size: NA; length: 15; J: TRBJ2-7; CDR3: CASSLTVDSTYEQYF; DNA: TGTGCCAGCTCACTGACTGTGGACAGTACCTACGAGCAGTACTTC
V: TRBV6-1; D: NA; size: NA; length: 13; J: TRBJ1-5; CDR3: CASSRELGQPQHF; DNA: TGTGCCAGCAGTCGAGAACTTGGCCAGCCCCAGCATTTT
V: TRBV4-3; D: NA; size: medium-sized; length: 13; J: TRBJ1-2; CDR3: CASSQDTGYGYTF; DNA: TGCGCCAGCAGCCAAGATACGGGCTATGGCTACACCTTC
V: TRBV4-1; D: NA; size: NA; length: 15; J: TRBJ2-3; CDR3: CASSQDLTPRDTQYF; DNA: TGCGCCAGCAGCCAAGATCTCACCCCCCGAGATACGCAGTATTTT
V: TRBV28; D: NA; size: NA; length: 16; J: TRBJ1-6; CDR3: CASSLPIGFHNPPLHF; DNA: TGTGCCAGCAGTTTACCCATAGGGTTTCATAATCCACCCCTCCACTTT
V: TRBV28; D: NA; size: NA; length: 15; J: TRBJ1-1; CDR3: CASSFHSGQNTEAFF; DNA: TGTGCCAGCAGTTTTCATTCGGGTCAAAACACTGAAGCTTTCTTT
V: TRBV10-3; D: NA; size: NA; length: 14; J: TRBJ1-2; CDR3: CAIIPDSLNYGYTF; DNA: TGTGCCATCATTCCGGACAGCTTGAACTATGGCTACACCTTC
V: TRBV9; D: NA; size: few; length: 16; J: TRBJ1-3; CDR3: CASSVRDTDSGNTIYF; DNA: TGTGCCAGCAGCGTACGGGACACCGACTCTGGAAACACCATATATTTT
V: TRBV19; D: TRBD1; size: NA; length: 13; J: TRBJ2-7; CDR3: CASRNRGNYEQYF; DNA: TGTGCCAGTCGAAACAGGGGGAACTACGAGCAGTACTTC
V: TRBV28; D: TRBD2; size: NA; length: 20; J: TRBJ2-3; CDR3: CASSLTGLAGEYSITDTQYF; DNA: TGTGCCAGCAGTTTAACTGGGCTAGCGGGAGAATACTCAATCACAGATACGCAGTATTTT
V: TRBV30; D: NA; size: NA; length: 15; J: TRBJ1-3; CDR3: CAWSVLTGSGNTIYF; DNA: TGTGCCTGGAGTGTCTTGACGGGCTCTGGAAACACCATATATTTT
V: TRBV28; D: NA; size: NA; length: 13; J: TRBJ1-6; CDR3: CASSSSGNSPLHF; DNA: TGTGCCAGCAGTTCCAGCGGTAATTCACCCCTCCACTTT
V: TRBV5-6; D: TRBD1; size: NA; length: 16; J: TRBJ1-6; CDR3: CASSSLTGTGHSPLHF; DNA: TGTGCCAGCAGCTCCCTTACCGGGACAGGGCACTCACCCCTCCACTTT
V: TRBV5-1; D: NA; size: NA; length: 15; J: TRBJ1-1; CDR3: CASSPIRVGDTEAFF; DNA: TGCGCCAGCAGCCCGATAAGGGTGGGCGACACTGAAGCTTTCTTT
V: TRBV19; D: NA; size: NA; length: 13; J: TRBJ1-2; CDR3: CASSTTGGYGYTF; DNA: TGTGCCAGTAGTACGACAGGAGGCTATGGCTACACCTTC
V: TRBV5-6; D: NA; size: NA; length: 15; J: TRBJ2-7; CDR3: CASSLDGPSPPEQYF; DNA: TGTGCCAGCAGCTTGGATGGGCCCTCCCCCCCCGAGCAGTACTTC
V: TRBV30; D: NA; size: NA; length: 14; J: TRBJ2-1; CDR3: CAWSVRGLGNEQFF; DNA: TGTGCCTGGAGTGTAAGGGGGTTGGGCAATGAGCAGTTCTTC
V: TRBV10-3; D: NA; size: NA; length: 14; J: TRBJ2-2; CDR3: CAIKGGTNTGELLF; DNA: TGTGCCATCAAAGGGGGGACCAACACCGGGGAGCTGCTTTTT
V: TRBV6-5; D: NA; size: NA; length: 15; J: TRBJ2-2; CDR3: CASSYLQTNTGELFF; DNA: TGTGCCAGCAGTTACTTACAGACGAACACCGGGGAGCTGTTTTTT
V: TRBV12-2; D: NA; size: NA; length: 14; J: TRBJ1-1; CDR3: CASRLLGTNTEAFF; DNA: TGTGCAAGTCGCCTACTGGGGACGAACACTGAAGCTTTCTTT
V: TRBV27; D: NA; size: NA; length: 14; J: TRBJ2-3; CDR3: CASSLSRSTDTQYF; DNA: TGTGCCAGCAGTTTATCGCGGAGCACAGATACGCAGTATTTT
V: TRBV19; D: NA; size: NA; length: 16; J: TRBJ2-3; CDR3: CASRHTLGTSTDTQYF; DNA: TGTGCCAGTAGACATACCCTGGGGACCAGCACAGATACGCAGTATTTT
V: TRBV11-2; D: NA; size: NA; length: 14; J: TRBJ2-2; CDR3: CASSPGAHTGELFF; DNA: TGTGCCAGCAGCCCAGGGGCCCACACCGGGGAGCTGTTTTTT
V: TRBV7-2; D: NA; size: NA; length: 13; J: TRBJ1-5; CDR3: CASSSRGNQPQHF; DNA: TGTGCCAGCAGCTCCCGGGGGAATCAGCCCCAGCATTTT
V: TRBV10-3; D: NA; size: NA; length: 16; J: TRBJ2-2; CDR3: CAISAKGAANTGELFF; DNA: TGTGCCATCAGTGCCAAAGGGGCAGCGAACACCGGGGAGCTGTTTTTT
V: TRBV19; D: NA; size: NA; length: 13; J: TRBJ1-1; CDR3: CASRMQKNTEAFF; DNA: TGTGCCAGTAGGATGCAGAAGAACACTGAAGCTTTCTTT
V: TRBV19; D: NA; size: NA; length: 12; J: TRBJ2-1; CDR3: CASGSSYNEQFF; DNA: TGTGCCAGCGGGAGTTCCTACAATGAGCAGTTCTTC
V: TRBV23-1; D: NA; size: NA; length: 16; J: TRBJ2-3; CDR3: CAGPSNDSHFTDTQYF; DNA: TGCGCCGGCCCCTCGAATGACAGTCATTTCACAGATACGCAGTATTTT
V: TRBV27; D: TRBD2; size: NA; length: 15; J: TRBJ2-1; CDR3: CASSHPLAGGSVKFF; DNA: TGTGCCAGCAGCCACCCACTAGCGGGAGGCTCTGTAAAGTTCTTC
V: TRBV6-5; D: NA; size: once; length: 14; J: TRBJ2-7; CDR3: CASRVRGGYGEQYF; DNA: TGTGCCAGCAGGGTAAGAGGGGGATATGGCGAGCAGTACTTC
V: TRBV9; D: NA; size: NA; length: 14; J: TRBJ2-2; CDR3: CASSADPLGGELFF; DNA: TGTGCCAGCAGCGCAGACCCGCTCGGCGGGGAGCTGTTTTTT
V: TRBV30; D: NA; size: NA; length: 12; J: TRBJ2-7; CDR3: CAWGSGIGEQYF; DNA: TGTGCCTGGGGATCAGGGATAGGCGAGCAGTACTTC
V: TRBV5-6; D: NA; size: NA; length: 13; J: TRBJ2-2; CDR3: CASSFPAGGELFF; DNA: TGTGCCAGCAGCTTCCCTGCGGGCGGGGAGCTGTTTTTT
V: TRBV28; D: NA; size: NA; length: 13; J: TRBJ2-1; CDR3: CASHSGSYNEQFF; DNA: TGTGCCAGTCACTCAGGCTCCTACAATGAGCAGTTCTTC
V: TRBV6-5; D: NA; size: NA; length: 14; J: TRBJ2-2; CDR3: CASSYQGTHRELFF; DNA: TGTGCCAGCAGTTACCAGGGGACCCACCGGGAGCTGTTTTTT
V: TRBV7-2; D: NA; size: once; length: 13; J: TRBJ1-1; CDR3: CASSLKANTEAFF; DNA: TGTGCCAGCAGCTTAAAGGCGAACACTGAAGCTTTCTTT
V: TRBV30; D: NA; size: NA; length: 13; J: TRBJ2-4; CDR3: CAWSASGENIQYF; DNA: TGTGCCTGGAGTGCGTCCGGGGAAAACATTCAGTACTTC